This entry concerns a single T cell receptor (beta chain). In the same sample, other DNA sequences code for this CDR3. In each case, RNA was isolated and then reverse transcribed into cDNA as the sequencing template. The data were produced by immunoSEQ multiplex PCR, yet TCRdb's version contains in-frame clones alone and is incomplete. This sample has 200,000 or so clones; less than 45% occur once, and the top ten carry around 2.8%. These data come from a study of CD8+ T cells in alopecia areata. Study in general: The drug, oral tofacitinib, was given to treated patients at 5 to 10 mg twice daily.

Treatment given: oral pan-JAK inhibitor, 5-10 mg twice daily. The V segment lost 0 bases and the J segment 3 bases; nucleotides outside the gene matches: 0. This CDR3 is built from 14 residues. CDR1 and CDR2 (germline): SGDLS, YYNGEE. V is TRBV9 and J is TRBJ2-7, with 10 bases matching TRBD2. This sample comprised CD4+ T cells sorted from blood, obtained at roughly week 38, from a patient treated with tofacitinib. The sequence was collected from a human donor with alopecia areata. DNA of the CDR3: TGTGCCAGCAGCGTAGGGACTAGCGGCTACGAGCAGTACTTC. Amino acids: CASSVGTSGYEQYF.